A single sample gave rise to the 9 T cell receptor beta chains below, sequenced in a study of human T cells and chemical hapten exposure. Each cDNA molecule in the library carried unique molecular identifiers. MiXCR, applied by TCRdb to the reads, yields one record per CDR3 protein. The repertoire holds about 120,000 distinct CDR3 sequences, over 6.5% seen once, with 1.3% to 1.5% in the top ten. The template was total RNA from unfractionated whole blood. The sequencing sample was made of whole blood. These receptors came from a human donor in good health. Some clones in this sample may be carry-over from other donors' samples.

This clonotype has a handful of counts. The chain is built from TRBV6-1 and TRBJ2-1; D possibly corresponds to TRBD1 (5 bases). From germline, CDR1 is MNHNS and CDR2 SASEGT. The CDR3 contains 15 residues. V was trimmed by 5 bases and J by 0 bases, leaving 11 bases between them. The CDR3 loop reads CASSSTGSSYNEQFF. The CDR3 DNA reads TGTGCCAGCAGTTCTACAGGAAGCTCCTACAATGAGCAGTTCTTC.

The chain carries TRBV7-8 and TRBJ2-3, with 10 bases identical to TRBD2. Trimming cost V 6 bases and J 1 base; bases outside gene matches: 7. Germline lookup yields CDR1 SGHVS and CDR2 FQNEAQ. The CDR3 extends over 16 amino acids. CDR3: CASREAGTSGTDTQYF. DNA for the CDR3: TGTGCCAGCAGAGAAGCCGGGACTAGCGGCACAGATACGCAGTATTTT.

The genes are TRBV6-1 and TRBJ1-2; D is ambiguous. The CDR3 loop spans 14 amino acids. The germline CDR1 and CDR2 sequences are MNHNS and SASEGT. The V end was cut by 0 bases, the J end by 3 bases, with 8 bases between. CDR3 nucleotides: TGTGCCAGCAGTGAAGCGCCACAGTACTATGGCTACACCTTC. The encoded protein is CASSEAPQYYGYTF.

This clonotype was detected ten times or more. V and J are TRBV18 and TRBJ2-7, with 7 bases aligning to TRBD2. V was pared by 5 bases and J by 6 bases, with 13 bases of the junction left unmatched. The CDR3 spans 15 residues. CDR1 and CDR2 from the germline V gene are KGHSH and LQKENI. The CDR3 DNA follows: TGTGCCAGCTCATTGGGGAGGGGCAGGCAATCCGAGCAGTACTTC. This sequence encodes CASSLGRGRQSEQYF. Together with reference TRBV18 and TRBJ2-7, the CDR3 gives the full variable domain: NAGVMQNPRHLVRRRGQEARLRCSPMKGHSHVYWYRQLPEEGLKFMVYLQKENIIDESGMPKERFSAEFPKEGPSILRIQQVVRGDSAAYFCASSLGRGRQSEQYFGPGTRLTVT.

The chain joins TRBV7-6 to TRBJ2-2, with 8 positions matching TRBD2. The germline V gene has CDR1 SGHVS and CDR2 FNYEAQ. The length of the CDR3 is 15 residues. Trimming at V came to 4 bases and at J to 6 bases, leaving 7 bases not matched to a gene. In DNA, the CDR3 is TGTGCCAGCAGCTCCACCGGGACTAGGGCCGGGGAGCTGTTTTTT. It translates to CASSSTGTRAGELFF. Full variable domain (rest looked up from reference TRBV7-6 and TRBJ2-2): GAGVSQSPRYKVTKRGQDVALRCDPISGHVSLYWYRQALGQGPEFLTYFNYEAQQDKSGLPNDRFSAERPEGSISTLTIQRTEQRDSAMYRCASSSTGTRAGELFFGEGSRLTVL.

This clonotype turned up a few times. This chain connects TRBV29-1 to TRBJ2-1; D gene uncertain. This CDR3 has 12 residues. Germline CDR1 SQVTM, CDR2 ANQGSEA. Between the trimmed V and J ends, which lost 3 bases and 8 bases, there was a span of 11 bases. The CDR3 here is CSVESGRHEQFF. CDR3 nucleotides: TGCAGCGTTGAGAGTGGTCGCCATGAGCAGTTCTTC.

This clonotype was detected a few times. The V call is TRBV5-6, the J call TRBJ2-6; 7 positions match TRBD2. Germline trimming cut 2 bases from V and 0 bases from J; bases unmatched to any gene: 8. Germline CDR1 is SGHDT and CDR2 is YYEEEE. The CDR3 sequence is 18 residues long. This CDR3 is CASSLLAPRSSGANVLTF. The CDR3 DNA reads TGTGCCAGCAGCTTACTAGCGCCCAGGAGCTCTGGGGCCAACGTCCTGACTTTC.

This clonotype was seen a few times. This chain joins TRBV2 and TRBJ2-7; D not certain. Germline CDR1 is SNHLY and CDR2 is FYNNEI. This CDR3 region has 13 residues. V lost 1 base to trimming and J lost 3 bases, with 7 bases between them. The CDR3 nucleotides read TGTGCCAGCAGTGAAGACAGCAACTACGAGCAGTACTTC. This sequence encodes CASSEDSNYEQYF.

This clonotype was counted only a few times. This chain connects TRBV7-8 to TRBJ1-2; TRBD1 matches 12 bases. The CDR3 spans 16 residues. The germline V gene encodes CDR1 SGHVS and CDR2 FQNEAQ. The J segment lost 7 bases and the V segment lost 5 bases, leaving 11 bases of the junction unmatched. CDR3 sequence reads: CASSSLPGQGASGYTF. CDR3 nucleotide sequence: TGTGCCAGCAGCAGCCTCCCGGGACAGGGGGCCTCTGGCTACACCTTC.